The 30 T cell receptor beta chains below were found in one sample sequenced in a study of OX40 agonist ivuxolimab in advanced cancers. The receptor library was made with the immunoSEQ multiplex PCR assay. Held by TCRdb, this immuneACCESS table contains in-frame sequences only and omits some clones. Under half of the omission traces to an unresolved V gene where checked; the cause of the rest is unknown. The sample table contains 65,000 to 90,000 clones; only one count was recorded for approximately 90% of them. Roughly 9.7% of the sample is held by the ten biggest clonotypes. Specimen: CD4+ or CD8+ T cells sorted from blood, collected in a trial of the OX40 agonist ivuxolimab. These receptors were collected from an adult with an advanced solid tumor such as melanoma, head and neck, liver or kidney cancer.

This chain connects TRBV29-1 to TRBJ1-2, with D hard to call. Between the trimmed V and J ends, which lost 5 bases and 6 bases, there was a span of 10 bases. This CDR3 comprises 11 residues. The germline V gene has CDR1 SQVTM and CDR2 ANQGSEA. The CDR3 sequence is CSVRIIDGYTF. The CDR3 coding sequence is TGCAGCGTTCGGATAATCGATGGCTACACCTTC.

The chain has TRBV23-1 and TRBJ2-1; TRBD2 might be the D (6 bases). TRBV23-1 is an ORF for which the function is uncertain. Trimming removed 6 bases at V and 4 bases at J, with 25 bases between. There are 18 residues in the CDR3. The CDR3 DNA is TGCGCCAGCAGGCAACGGGGGTTGCTGGATGGCTCATACAATGAGCAGTTCTTC. Translation: CASRQRGLLDGSYNEQFF.

This chain connects TRBV7-3 to TRBJ2-5; maybe TRBD1 (5 bases). The CDR3 extends over 13 amino acids. Germline CDR1 is SGHTA and CDR2 is FQGTGA. Trimming shortened V by 10 bases and J by 3 bases, and 15 bases separated the two germline ends. The CDR3 nucleotides are TGTGCCACATCGCGGACACACGAAGAGACCCAGTACTTC. Protein product: CATSRTHEETQYF.

The rearrangement uses TRBV11-2 and TRBJ2-5; D possibly corresponds to TRBD1 (5 bases). The CDR3 spans 14 residues. V was pared by 7 bases and J by 1 base, with 13 bases between. Germline V gives CDR1 SGHAT, CDR2 FQNNGV. The CDR3 sequence: CASTFVQAQETQYF. The CDR3 DNA is TGTGCCAGCACCTTCGTACAGGCCCAAGAGACCCAGTACTTC.

The chain recombines TRBV6-1 with TRBJ1-5; perhaps TRBD1 as D (6 bases). Germline-derived CDR1 and CDR2 are MNHNS and SASEGT. V was shortened by 6 bases and J by 0 bases, with 12 bases between the two germline ends. This CDR3 contains 15 residues. CDR3 sequence: CASRNTGHSNQPQHF. DNA for the CDR3: TGTGCCAGCAGAAACACAGGGCATAGCAATCAGCCCCAGCATTTT.

This chain connects TRBV7-8 to TRBJ1-1, with 8 positions matching TRBD1. The length of the CDR3 is 13 residues. Germline V lookup: CDR1 SGHVS, CDR2 FQNEAQ. Trimming cost V 8 bases and J 1 base; bases outside gene matches: 3. The CDR3 nucleotides read TGTGCCAGCTCACAGGGGGGGAACACTGAAGCTTTCTTT. This translates into CASSQGGNTEAFF.

This chain uses TRBV27 with TRBJ2-7; D is unresolved. Trimming removed 4 bases from V and 6 bases from J, with 10 bases in between. The CDR3 extends over 12 amino acids. Germline loops: CDR1 MNHEY, CDR2 SMNVEV (reference sequence). As DNA, the CDR3 is TGTGCCAGCAGTTCCGGTGTTCTCGAGCAGTACTTC. Translation gives CASSSGVLEQYF.

The chain combines TRBV11-1 with TRBJ1-4; D unresolved. V lost 5 bases and J lost 3, with 16 bases in between. Germline-derived CDR1 and CDR2 are SGHAT and FQDESV (reference sequence). The CDR3 has 16 amino acids. This CDR3 reads CASSQGLSEANEKLFF. DNA for the CDR3: TGTGCCAGCAGCCAAGGTTTGAGTGAGGCTAATGAAAAACTGTTTTTT.

This chain joins TRBV27 and TRBJ2-3; D tentatively fits TRBD1 or TRBD2 (6 bases each). With 7 bases removed from V and 1 base from J, the gap between germline ends came to 21 bases. Looked up from germline, CDR1 is MNHEY and CDR2 is SMNVEV (reference sequence). CDR3 length equals 17 residues. In nucleotides, the CDR3 is TGTGCCAGCATTCCCAGGGGTTGGGGAGGCGGCACAGATACGCAGTATTTT. It translates to CASIPRGWGGGTDTQYF.

This clone has just one count. The chain has TRBV27 and TRBJ2-7; 7 nucleotides match TRBD2. The V gene end was trimmed by 5 bases and the J gene end by 6 bases; junction bases not matched to a gene: 7. Per germline, CDR1 MNHEY and CDR2 SMNVEV (reference sequence). CDR3 length: 13 amino acids. CDR3 residues: CASSIRWGGEQYF. CDR3 DNA sequence: TGTGCCAGCAGTATCCGTTGGGGGGGCGAGCAGTACTTC.

For the CDR3, the DNA is TGTGCCAGTCTAAGGTCACCCCTCCACTTT. Its protein is CASLRSPLHF. The chain recombines TRBV5-8 with TRBJ1-6; no reliable D call. The germline gives CDR1 SGHTS, CDR2 YDEGEE. The CDR3 totals 10 residues. Between the trimmed V and J ends, which lost 8 bases and 10 bases, there was a span of 7 bases.

The chain combines TRBV7-4 with TRBJ2-7, with 15 bases matching TRBD2. Germline-derived CDR1 and CDR2 are SGHVT and SQSDAQ. Trimming took 7 bases from V and 3 from J; bases not matched to a gene: 7. The CDR3 length is 16 residues. The CDR3 reads CASTGTSGGRNYEQYF. DNA of the CDR3: TGTGCCAGCACCGGGACTAGCGGGGGGCGGAACTACGAGCAGTACTTC.

V gene TRBV28 combines with J gene TRBJ2-7; the match to TRBD2 covers 9 bases. CDR1 is MDHEN and CDR2 is SYDVKM in the germline V gene. This CDR3 has 12 amino acids. The ends lost 11 bases at V and 5 bases at J; junction bases unmatched: 7. CDR3 residues: CAARGGSDEQYF. The CDR3 bases are TGTGCCGCGCGGGGGGGATCGGACGAGCAGTACTTC.

This rearrangement joins TRBV19 to TRBJ2-7; a possible D gene is TRBD2 (6 bases). The CDR3 has 15 amino acids. With 1 base removed from V and 1 base from J, the gap between germline ends came to 11 bases. Looked up from germline, CDR1 is LNHDA and CDR2 is SQIVND (reference sequence). This CDR3 reads CASSIGGGWSYEQYF. In DNA, the CDR3 is TGTGCCAGTAGTATAGGAGGAGGGTGGTCCTACGAGCAGTACTTC.

The chain joins TRBV5-4 to TRBJ1-1, with D unclear. Germline V lookup: CDR1 SGHNT, CDR2 YYREEE (reference sequence). The CDR3 is made up of 12 amino acids. With 0 bases removed from V and 4 bases from J, the gap between germline ends came to 4 bases. CDR3 in amino acids: CASSLGSTEAFF. CDR3 nucleotides: TGTGCCAGCAGCTTGGGGAGCACTGAAGCTTTCTTT.

CDR3 bases: TGTGCCAGCAGCGTAGATTCGTTTAGCACAGATACGCAGTATTTT. Translated: CASSVDSFSTDTQYF. The chain joins TRBV9 to TRBJ2-3, with unresolved D. V shed 0 bases and J shed 0 bases, with 8 bases lying between them. The CDR3 sequence is 15 residues long. Germline loops: CDR1 SGDLS, CDR2 YYNGEE. Combining the CDR3 with reference TRBV9 and TRBJ2-3 gives the whole variable domain DSGVTQTPKHLITATGQRVTLRCSPRSGDLSVYWYQQSLDQGLQFLIQYYNGEERAKGNILERFSAQQFPDLHSELNLSSLELGDSALYFCASSVDSFSTDTQYFGPGTRLTVL.

V is TRBV25-1 and J is TRBJ1-1; 9 bases are shared with TRBD1. This CDR3 region has 16 residues. From germline, CDR1 is MGHDK and CDR2 SYGVNS. V was clipped by 5 bases and J by 5 bases; unmatched bases: 12. The CDR3 nucleotides are TGTGCCAGCAGTCCGCTCCTCGACAGGGGGTGGACTGAAGCTTTCTTT. Translation gives CASSPLLDRGWTEAFF.

V gene TRBV9 combines with J gene TRBJ2-7; 10 nucleotides match TRBD2. Trimming removed 0 bases from V and 5 bases from J; junction bases left unmatched: 5. The CDR3 runs to 15 residues. Per germline, CDR1 SGDLS and CDR2 YYNGEE. DNA of the CDR3: TGTGCCAGCAGCGTAGCGATTAGCGGGAGGCACGAGCAGTACTTC. It codes for CASSVAISGRHEQYF.

This clone has just one count. The chain links TRBV30 to TRBJ2-3; no clear D gene. CDR3 size: 14 residues. Deletions cut 2 bases from V and 5 bases from J, with 14 bases between. The germline CDR1 and CDR2 sequences are GTSNPN and SVGIG (reference sequence). The CDR3 DNA reads as TGTGCCTGGAGTTCCCCAGGCCTTGGAGATACGCAGTATTTT. Residues: CAWSSPGLGDTQYF.

The chain employs TRBV11-2 and TRBJ2-1; D not resolved. Trimming shortened V by 1 base and J by 9 bases, and 7 bases separated the two germline ends. Germline CDR1 reads SGHAT; CDR2 reads FQNNGV. This CDR3 spans 12 amino acids. DNA for the CDR3: TGTGCCAGCAGCTTAGGTCGTGTTGAGCAGTTCTTC. Its translation: CASSLGRVEQFF.

This clone was found once. This chain links TRBV27 with TRBJ1-2, with D possibly being TRBD1 (5 bases). The CDR3 is 15 residues long. V gave up 5 bases and J gave up 4 bases, with 17 bases separating them. Germline V gene sequence: CDR1 MNHEY, CDR2 SMNVEV (reference sequence). The CDR3 DNA sequence: TGTGCCAGCAGTCACTCGAGGGACGCCGTCTATGGCTACACCTTC. This codes for CASSHSRDAVYGYTF.

The V gene is TRBV25-1, the J gene TRBJ1-1; weak D call: TRBD1 (6 bases). The CDR3 consists of 11 residues. The germline gives CDR1 MGHDK, CDR2 SYGVNS. V was clipped by 4 bases and J by 8 bases, with 8 bases between them. The CDR3 spells CASSVGTEAFF. The CDR3 DNA follows: TGTGCCAGCAGTGTTGGGACAGAAGCTTTCTTT.

The chain is built from TRBV7-9 and TRBJ2-3; D may be TRBD2 (6 bases). The V and J ends lost 5 bases and 11 bases respectively, with 17 bases between them. CDR1 SEHNR and CDR2 FQNEAQ come from the germline V gene (reference sequence). The CDR3 contains 13 residues. CDR3 amino acids: CASSPRLDIEQYF. CDR3 nucleotides: TGTGCCAGCAGCCCGCGACTAGACATTGAGCAGTATTTT. Complete variable domain (other parts from reference TRBV7-9 and TRBJ2-3): DTGVSQNPRHKITKRGQNVTFRCDPISEHNRLYWYRQTLGQGPEFLTYFQNEAQLEKSRLLSDRFSAERPKGSFSTLEIQRTEQGDSAMYLCASSPRLDIEQYFGPGTRLTVL.

The V and J genes are TRBV7-9 and TRBJ2-3, with 10 bases lining up with TRBD2. The CDR3 runs 16 residues. With V trimmed by 8 bases and J by 0 bases, 8 bases remained unmatched. CDR1 and CDR2 (germline): SEHNR, FQNEAQ (reference sequence). The CDR3 sequence is CASSPTSGTSTDTQYF. Written as DNA, the CDR3 is TGTGCCAGCTCTCCTACTAGCGGGACTAGCACAGATACGCAGTATTTT.

In its sample, this clone was seen a few times. The chain uses TRBV14 and TRBJ1-2; TRBD1 aligns across 8 bases. This CDR3 contains 15 residues. Looked up from germline, CDR1 is SGHDN and CDR2 is FVKESK. Trimming removed 0 bases from V and 6 bases from J; junction bases left unmatched: 6. The CDR3 coding sequence is TGTGCCAGCAGCCAAGAGGCCACAGGGGGAAATGGCTACACCTTC. This sequence encodes CASSQEATGGNGYTF.

This chain joins TRBV28 and TRBJ2-5; 10 bases match TRBD2. This CDR3 has 12 residues. After removal of 7 bases from V and 6 bases from J, the junction contained 2 bases not matched to a gene. The germline CDR1 and CDR2 sequences are MDHEN and SYDVKM. In DNA form, the CDR3 reads TGTGCCAGCAAAGCGGGAGGGAAGACCCAGTACTTC. It is translated as CASKAGGKTQYF.

The chain couples TRBV27 to TRBJ2-3; the D is unclear. Germline V gives CDR1 MNHEY, CDR2 SMNVEV (reference sequence). Trimming pared 5 bases from V and 4 bases from J, leaving 7 bases between. This CDR3 is 12 amino acids long. The CDR3 bases are TGTGCCAGCAGTCCCGGAGCAGATACGCAGTATTTT. Protein product: CASSPGADTQYF.

This sequence joins TRBV27 and TRBJ2-7, with unresolved D. V dropped 2 bases and J dropped 0 bases, with 8 bases sitting between them. Germline CDR1 reads MNHEY; CDR2 reads SMNVEV (reference sequence). This CDR3 is built from 14 residues. The CDR3 DNA reads as TGTGCCAGCAGTTTACGCACCTACTCCTACGAGCAGTACTTC. It codes for CASSLRTYSYEQYF.

The rearrangement joins TRBV7-9 to TRBJ2-7; TRBD1 or TRBD2 may be the D gene (5 bases each). From germline, CDR1 is SEHNR and CDR2 FQNEAQ (reference sequence). The CDR3 contains 14 residues. V was cut by 5 bases and J by 5 bases, with 16 bases left in between. CDR3: CASSHIMGPHEQYF. The CDR3 bases are TGTGCCAGCAGCCATATTATGGGACCTCACGAGCAGTACTTC.

The chain recombines TRBV4-2 with TRBJ2-4, with TRBD2 identical over 9 bases. Germline V gene data show CDR1 as LGHNA and CDR2 as YNFKEQ. The junction had 2 bases not matched to a gene; V was cut back by 0 bases and J by 8 bases. The CDR3 consists of 14 residues. The CDR3 loop is CASSQEGGGDIQYF. Written as DNA, the CDR3 is TGTGCCAGCAGCCAAGAGGGCGGGGGGGACATTCAGTACTTC.